Below are 2 T cell receptor beta chains sequenced from a single sample in a study of T-cell reconstitution after alpha-beta-depleted transplantation in children. Unique molecular identifiers were incorporated during preparation of the TCRbeta library. TCRdb ran MiXCR on the PCR reads and lists one entry per CDR3 protein. The table shows fewer than 550,000 distinct CDR3 sequences, with 11% occurring only once. Sequencing used PBMCs, mostly from graft donor cells, obtained 180 days after TCRalphabeta/CD19-depleted stem cell transplant. Receptor source: a female patient between 2 and 15 years old who had a stem cell transplant for aplastic anemia, so the T cells may come from the graft donor.

This clonotype showed up many times. CDR3 DNA: TGTGCCAGCAGTCGACAGGGGTCTGGGGCCAACGTCCTGACTTTC. Protein: CASSRQGSGANVLTF. This chain joins TRBV12-3 or TRBV12-4 and TRBJ2-6; 8 bases line up with TRBD1. The ends lost 5 bases at V and 1 base at J; junction bases unmatched: 1. This CDR3 has 15 amino acids.

The rearrangement joins TRBV6-5 to TRBJ2-2; a weak D match, TRBD2 (6 bases). The CDR3 totals 12 residues. The V end was cut by 4 bases, the J end by 7 bases, with 7 bases between. Germline values: CDR1 MNHEY, CDR2 SVGAGI. The CDR3 nucleotides read TGTGCCAGCAGTTGGGGGGTCGGGGAGCTGTTTTTT. Translation: CASSWGVGELFF.